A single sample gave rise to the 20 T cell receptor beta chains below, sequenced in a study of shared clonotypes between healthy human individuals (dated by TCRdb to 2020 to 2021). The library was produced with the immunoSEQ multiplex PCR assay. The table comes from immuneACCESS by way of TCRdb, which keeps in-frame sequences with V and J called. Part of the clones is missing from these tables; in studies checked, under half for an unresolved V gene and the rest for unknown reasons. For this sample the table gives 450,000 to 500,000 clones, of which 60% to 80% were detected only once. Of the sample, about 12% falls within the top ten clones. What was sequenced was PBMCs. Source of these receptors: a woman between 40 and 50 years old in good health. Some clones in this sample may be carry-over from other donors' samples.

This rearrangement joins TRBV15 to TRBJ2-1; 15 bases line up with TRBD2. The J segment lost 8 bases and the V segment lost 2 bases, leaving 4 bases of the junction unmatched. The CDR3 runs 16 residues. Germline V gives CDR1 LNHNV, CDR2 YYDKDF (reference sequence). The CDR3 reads CATSRSWTSGGDEQFF. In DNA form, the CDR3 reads TGTGCCACCAGCAGATCCTGGACTAGCGGGGGGGATGAGCAGTTCTTC. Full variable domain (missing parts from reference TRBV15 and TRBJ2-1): DAMVIQNPRYQVTQFGKPVTLSCSQTLNHNVMYWYQQKSSQAPKLLFHYYDKDFNNEADTPDNFQSRRPNTSFCFLDIRSPGLGDTAMYLCATSRSWTSGGDEQFFGPGTRLTVL.

The CDR3 region is CASSRSEWGQISGANVLTF. The CDR3 region has the DNA TGTGCCAGCAGCCGTAGTGAGTGGGGACAGATCTCTGGGGCCAACGTCCTGACTTTC. The chain uses TRBV9 and TRBJ2-6; 7 bases agree with TRBD1. V gave up 4 bases and J gave up 0 bases; unmatched junction bases: 13. The CDR3 is made up of 19 amino acids. Germline assignment: CDR1 SGDLS and CDR2 YYNGEE.

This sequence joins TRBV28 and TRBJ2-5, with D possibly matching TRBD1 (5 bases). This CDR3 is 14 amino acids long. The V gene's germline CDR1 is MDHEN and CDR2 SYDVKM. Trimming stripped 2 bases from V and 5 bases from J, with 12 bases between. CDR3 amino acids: CASSLRGPWETQYF. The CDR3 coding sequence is TGTGCCAGCAGTTTAAGGGGCCCATGGGAGACCCAGTACTTC.

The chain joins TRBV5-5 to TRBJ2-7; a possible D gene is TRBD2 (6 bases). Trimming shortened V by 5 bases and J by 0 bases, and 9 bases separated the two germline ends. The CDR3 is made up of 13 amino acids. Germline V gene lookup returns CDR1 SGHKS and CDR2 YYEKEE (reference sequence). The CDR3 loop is CASSGTPSYEQYF. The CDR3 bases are TGTGCCAGCAGTGGGACTCCCTCCTACGAGCAGTACTTC.

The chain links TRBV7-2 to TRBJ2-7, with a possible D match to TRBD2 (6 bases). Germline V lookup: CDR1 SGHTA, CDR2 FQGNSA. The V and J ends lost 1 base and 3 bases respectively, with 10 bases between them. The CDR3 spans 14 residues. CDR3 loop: CASSLDGSGYEQYF. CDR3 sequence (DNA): TGTGCCAGCAGCTTAGACGGGAGTGGCTACGAGCAGTACTTC.

The CDR3: CASSSLPDRGGPYSYEQYF. In nucleotides, the CDR3 is TGTGCCAGCAGCTCACTCCCGGACAGGGGGGGCCCTTACTCTTACGAGCAGTACTTC. The chain links TRBV28 to TRBJ2-7; 10 bases match TRBD1. CDR1 and CDR2 (germline): MDHEN, SYDVKM. J gave up 4 bases and V 6 bases, and 21 bases lay outside the gene matches. CDR3 size: 19 residues.

DNA for the CDR3: TGTGCCAGCAGTCAGACGGGGACAGGGGGGGCCAATCAGCCCCAGCATTTT. Its protein is CASSQTGTGGANQPQHF. This chain connects TRBV27 to TRBJ1-5, with 11 bases lining up with TRBD1. Germline V gene data show CDR1 as MNHEY and CDR2 as SMNVEV (reference sequence). With 5 bases clipped from V and 3 bases from J, the junction kept 9 bases outside the gene matches. The CDR3 totals 17 residues.

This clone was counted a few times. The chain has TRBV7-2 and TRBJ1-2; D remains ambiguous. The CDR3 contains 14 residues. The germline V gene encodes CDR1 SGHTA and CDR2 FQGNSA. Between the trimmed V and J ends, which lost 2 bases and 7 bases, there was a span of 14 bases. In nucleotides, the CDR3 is TGTGCCAGCAGCTTAAACGGGGAACTCCTTGGCTACACCTTC. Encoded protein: CASSLNGELLGYTF. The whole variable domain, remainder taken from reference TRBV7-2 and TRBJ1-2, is GAGVSQSPSNKVTEKGKDVELRCDPISGHTALYWYRQSLGQGLEFLIYFQGNSAPDKSGLPSDRFSAERTGGSVSTLTIQRTQQEDSAVYLCASSLNGELLGYTFGSGTRLTVV.

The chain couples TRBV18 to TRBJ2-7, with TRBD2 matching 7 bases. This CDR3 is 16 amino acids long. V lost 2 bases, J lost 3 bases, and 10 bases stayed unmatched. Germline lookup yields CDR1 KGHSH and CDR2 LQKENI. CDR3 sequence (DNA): TGTGCCAGCTCACCAAGGATGCTGCCGGGAGGCTACGAGCAGTACTTC. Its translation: CASSPRMLPGGYEQYF.

CDR3 residues: CASSLRTGLNYGYTF. Here the CDR3 DNA reads TGTGCCAGCAGTTTAAGGACAGGGCTCAACTATGGCTACACCTTC. The chain links TRBV6-1 to TRBJ1-2; TRBD1 aligns across 8 bases. The CDR3 totals 15 residues. The germline V gene encodes CDR1 MNHNS and CDR2 SASEGT. J lost 2 bases, V lost 5 bases, and 7 bases had no gene match.

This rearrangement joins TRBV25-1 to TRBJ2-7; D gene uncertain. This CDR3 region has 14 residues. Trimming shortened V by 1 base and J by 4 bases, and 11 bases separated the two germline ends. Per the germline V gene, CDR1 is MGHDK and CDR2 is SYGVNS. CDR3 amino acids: CASSEFDEVYEQYF. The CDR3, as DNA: TGTGCCAGCAGTGAATTTGACGAAGTATACGAGCAGTACTTC.

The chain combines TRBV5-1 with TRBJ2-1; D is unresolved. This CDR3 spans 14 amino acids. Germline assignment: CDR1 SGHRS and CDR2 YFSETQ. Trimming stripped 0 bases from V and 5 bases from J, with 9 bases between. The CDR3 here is CASSLALADNEQFF. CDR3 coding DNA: TGCGCCAGCAGCTTGGCATTAGCAGACAATGAGCAGTTCTTC.

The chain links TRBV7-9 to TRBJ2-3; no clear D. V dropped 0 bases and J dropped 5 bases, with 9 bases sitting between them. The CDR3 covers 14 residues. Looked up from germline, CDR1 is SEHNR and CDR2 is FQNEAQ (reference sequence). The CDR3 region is CASSLAGRGDTQYF. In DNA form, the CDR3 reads TGTGCCAGCAGCTTAGCGGGCAGAGGAGATACGCAGTATTTT.

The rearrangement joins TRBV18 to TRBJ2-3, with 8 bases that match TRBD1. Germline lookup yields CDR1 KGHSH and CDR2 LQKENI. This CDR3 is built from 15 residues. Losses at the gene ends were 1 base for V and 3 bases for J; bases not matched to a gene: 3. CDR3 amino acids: CASSPRQGFTDTQYF. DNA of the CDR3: TGTGCCAGCTCACCACGACAGGGGTTTACAGATACGCAGTATTTT.

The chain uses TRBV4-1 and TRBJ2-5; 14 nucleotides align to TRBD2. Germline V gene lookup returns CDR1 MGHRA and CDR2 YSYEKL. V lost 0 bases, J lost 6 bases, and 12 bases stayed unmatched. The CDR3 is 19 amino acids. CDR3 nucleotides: TGCGCCAGCAGCCAAGATCGGGGACAGACTAGCGGGAGGGGAAAGACCCAGTACTTC. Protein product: CASSQDRGQTSGRGKTQYF.

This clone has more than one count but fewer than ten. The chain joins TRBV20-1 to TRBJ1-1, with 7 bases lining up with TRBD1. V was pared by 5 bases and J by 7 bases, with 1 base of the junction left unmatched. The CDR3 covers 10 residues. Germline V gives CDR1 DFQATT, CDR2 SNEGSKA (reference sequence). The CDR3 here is CSAGTVEAFF. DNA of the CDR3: TGCAGTGCTGGGACAGTTGAAGCTTTCTTT.

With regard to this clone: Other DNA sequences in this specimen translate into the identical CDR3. Here the CDR3 DNA reads TGTGCCAGCAGCCGACTAGCGTCCTACAATGAGCAGTTCTTC. Its protein product is CASSRLASYNEQFF. The chain is built from TRBV6-6 and TRBJ2-1, with 8 bases matching TRBD2. V lost 6 bases to trimming and J lost 1 base; unmatched junction nucleotides: 2. Looked up from germline, CDR1 is MNHNY and CDR2 is SVGAGI (reference sequence). The CDR3 covers 14 residues.

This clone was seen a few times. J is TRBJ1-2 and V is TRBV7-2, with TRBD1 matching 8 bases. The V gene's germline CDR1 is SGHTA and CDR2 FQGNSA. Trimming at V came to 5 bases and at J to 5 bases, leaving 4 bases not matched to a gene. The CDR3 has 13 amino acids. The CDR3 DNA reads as TGTGCCAGCAGCCTAGGACAGGGATATGGCTACACCTTC. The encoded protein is CASSLGQGYGYTF.

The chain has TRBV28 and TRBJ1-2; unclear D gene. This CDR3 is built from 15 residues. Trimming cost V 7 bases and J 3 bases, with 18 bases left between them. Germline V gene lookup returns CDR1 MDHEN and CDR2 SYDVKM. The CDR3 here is CASTPRSGLYYGYTF. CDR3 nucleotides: TGTGCCAGCACCCCCCGAAGCGGCCTATACTATGGCTACACCTTC.

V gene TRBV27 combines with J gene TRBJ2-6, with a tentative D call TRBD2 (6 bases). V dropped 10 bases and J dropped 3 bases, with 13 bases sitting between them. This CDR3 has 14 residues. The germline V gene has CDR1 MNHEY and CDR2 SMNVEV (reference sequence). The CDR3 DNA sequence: TGTGCCACCGGGAGAGGGGATGGGGCCAACGTCCTGACTTTC. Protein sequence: CATGRGDGANVLTF.